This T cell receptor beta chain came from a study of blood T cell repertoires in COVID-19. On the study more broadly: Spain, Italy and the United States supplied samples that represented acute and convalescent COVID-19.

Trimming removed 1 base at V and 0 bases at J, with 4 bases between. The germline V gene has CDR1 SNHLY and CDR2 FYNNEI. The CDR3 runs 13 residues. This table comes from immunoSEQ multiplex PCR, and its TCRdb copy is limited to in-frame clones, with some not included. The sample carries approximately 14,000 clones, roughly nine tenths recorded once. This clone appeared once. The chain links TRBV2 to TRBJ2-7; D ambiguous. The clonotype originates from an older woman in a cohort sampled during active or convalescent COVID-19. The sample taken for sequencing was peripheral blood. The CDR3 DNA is TGTGCCAGCAGTGAAGAGCGCTCCTACGAGCAGTACTTC. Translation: CASSEERSYEQYF.